Listed below are T cell receptor beta chains from one sample, sequenced in a study of blood T cell repertoires in COVID-19. Method: immunoSEQ multiplex PCR; TCRdb's copy keeps in-frame clones and lacks some. Among about 150,000 clones listed, 80% to 90% were seen once. The sample comprised peripheral blood. All receptors come from a woman between 45 and 60 years old with acute or convalescent COVID-19. The CDR3 runs from the conserved cysteine through the conserved F or W. A row's size may be missing; if present it is once, few, many or a size class.

clone_size	v_call	j_call	cdr3_aa
few	TRBV30	TRBJ1-2	CAWDSRARGYTF
-	TRBV5-1	TRBJ2-5	CASSLAPAGAGETQYF
once	TRBV7-2	TRBJ2-7	CASSLALRDGQYF
few	TRBV7-9	TRBJ2-7	CASSAGLAGQYF
-	TRBV6-6	TRBJ2-2	CASSTPGGPGGELFF
-	TRBV4-2	TRBJ2-3	CASSPSGRTAITDTQYF
-	TRBV7-2	TRBJ1-3	CASSLLPTVSGNTIYF
-	TRBV24-1	TRBJ2-1	CATSDLKRNEQFF
-	TRBV11-2	TRBJ2-3	CASRGTSGNTDTQYF
-	TRBV9	TRBJ1-2	CASSVSLDRLYGYTF
once	TRBV7-3	TRBJ2-2	CASSSRTGGVTGELFF
-	TRBV4-3	TRBJ2-7	CASSQRTGGGEQYF
once	TRBV5-1	TRBJ1-3	CASSLTGTGAGNTIYF
-	TRBV11-2	TRBJ1-1	CASSPSEGVETEAFF
-	TRBV15	TRBJ1-3	CATSRDLSGARNTIYF
-	TRBV27	TRBJ2-3	CASSSGTSLYPYF
-	TRBV6-1	TRBJ1-6	CASSEAGGSNSPLHF
-	TRBV6-2/TRBV6-3	TRBJ1-5	CASSYSDRVNQPQHF
once	TRBV4-3	TRBJ1-2	CASSQGAARDRGRVNYGYTF
-	TRBV5-5	TRBJ2-7	CASSLELQGFYEQYF
-	TRBV28	TRBJ2-7	CASSRRTGSSYEQYF
-	TRBV10-3	TRBJ2-5	CAISESSRTQETQYF
-	TRBV7-3	TRBJ2-1	CASSPQVGGVYNEQFF
-	TRBV6-2/TRBV6-3	TRBJ2-5	CASSYDAGTGVRETQYF